A single sample is the source of the 14 T cell receptor beta chains below, sequenced in a study of T cells in Graves' hyperthyroidism and ophthalmopathy. Regions amplified from RNA transcripts were the TCR beta CDR3 regions. Researchers ran a first-round RT-PCR on the TCR CDR3 using the HTBI primer set. TCRdb reprocessed the multiplex PCR reads via MiXCR and lists one record per CDR3 protein. The sample holds about 600,000 distinct CDR3 sequences, approximately 15% seen once. The source material was blood. The receptors shown here come from a woman in her thirties or forties with Graves' ophthalmopathy.

V gene TRBV7-2 combines with J gene TRBJ1-2; possibly TRBD1 for D (6 bases). The V and J ends lost 1 base and 4 bases respectively, with 10 bases between them. The CDR3 contains 14 residues. Germline lookup yields CDR1 SGHTA and CDR2 FQGNSA. The CDR3 DNA reads as TGTGCCAGCAGCTTAGGGGACACCATCTATGGCTACACCTTC. Its translation is CASSLGDTIYGYTF.

The chain employs TRBV5-1 and TRBJ1-4; TRBD1 agrees at 9 bases. The V gene's germline CDR1 is SGHRS and CDR2 YFSETQ. The trim removed 4 bases at V and 7 bases at J, leaving 11 bases unmatched. The CDR3 sequence is 16 residues long. This CDR3 reads CASSPLVGQGIEKLFF. The CDR3 DNA is TGCGCCAGCAGCCCCTTGGTAGGACAGGGGATTGAAAAACTGTTTTTT.

This clonotype was detected a few times. The chain joins TRBV28 to TRBJ1-2; D gene uncertain. Germline CDR1 and CDR2: MDHEN and SYDVKM. V gave up 5 bases and J gave up 8 bases, with 18 bases separating them. The CDR3 spans 14 residues. CDR3 sequence (DNA): TGTGCCAGCAGTAACTATGGCGGCCTTCAGGGCTACACCTTC. Amino acids: CASSNYGGLQGYTF.

The rearrangement links TRBV4-1 to TRBJ1-5; 7 bases fit TRBD1. The length of the CDR3 is 14 residues. Germline V gives CDR1 MGHRA, CDR2 YSYEKL. With V trimmed by 6 bases and J by 3 bases, 5 bases remained unmatched. CDR3 sequence (DNA): TGCGCCAGCAGTATCCAGGGGGACAATCAGCCCCAGCATTTT. Protein sequence: CASSIQGDNQPQHF.

In its sample, this clonotype was seen many times. The chain employs TRBV20-1 and TRBJ1-1; a weak D match, TRBD1 (6 bases). The ends were cut back, 6 bases at V and 4 bases at J, with 12 bases in the middle. This CDR3 spans 12 amino acids. The germline gives CDR1 DFQATT, CDR2 SNEGSKA (reference sequence). The CDR3 nucleotides read TGCAGTGCCCATCAGGGGATCACTGAAGCTTTCTTT. It translates to CSAHQGITEAFF.

The chain is built from TRBV9 and TRBJ1-2, with 8 nucleotides matching TRBD1. The trim removed 4 bases at V and 5 bases at J, leaving 7 bases unmatched. Germline assignment: CDR1 SGDLS and CDR2 YYNGEE. This CDR3 region has 14 residues. The CDR3 loop is CASSTGQGLYGYTF. The CDR3 DNA is TGTGCCAGCAGCACCGGACAGGGCCTATATGGCTACACCTTC.

Ten or more counts support this clonotype. The V and J genes are TRBV3-1 and TRBJ1-5; a possible D gene is TRBD1 (5 bases). This CDR3 contains 15 residues. V was pared by 3 bases and J by 6 bases, with 15 bases between. Looked up from germline, CDR1 is LGHDT and CDR2 is YNNKEL (reference sequence). As DNA, the CDR3 is TGTGCCAGCAGCCAGTCTGAGGGGAGAGGTCAGCCCCAGCATTTT. It specifies CASSQSEGRGQPQHF.

The sample holds many counts of this clonotype. This sequence joins TRBV6-2 or TRBV6-3 and TRBJ2-5; possibly TRBD1 for D (6 bases). Deletions cut 5 bases from V and 0 bases from J, with 10 bases between. Germline CDR1 is MNHEY and CDR2 is SVGEGT. The CDR3 spans 14 residues. The CDR3 DNA follows: TGTGCCAGCAGTACAGGGACGTACCAAGAGACCCAGTACTTC. This codes for CASSTGTYQETQYF.

A remark on this clonotype: A much larger clone lies a single base off, so this may be a read error. The CDR3 is CASSLVGSRAQGGTQYF. CDR3 nucleotides: TGTGCCAGCAGCTTAGTCGGTAGCAGGGCCCAGGGGGGGACCCAGTACTTC. The rearrangement joins TRBV7-2 to TRBJ2-5; D perhaps matches TRBD1 (7 bases). Germline assignment: CDR1 SGHTA and CDR2 FQGNSA. V lost 1 base to trimming and J lost 7 bases, with 22 bases between them. The CDR3 sequence is 17 residues long.

This clonotype has a count of ten or more. V is TRBV27 and J is TRBJ2-7; D may match TRBD1 or TRBD2 (5 bases each). The CDR3 has 16 amino acids. Per the germline V gene, CDR1 is MNHEY and CDR2 is SMNVEV (reference sequence). The V end lost 5 bases, the J end lost 1 base, and 18 bases lay between the germline ends. In DNA form, the CDR3 reads TGTGCCAGCAGTATTTCCCGGGACGGAGGTTCCTACGAGCAGTACTTC. The encoded protein is CASSISRDGGSYEQYF.

V usage is TRBV19 and J usage is TRBJ2-5; 7 nucleotides align to TRBD1. The germline V gene encodes CDR1 LNHDA and CDR2 SQIVND (reference sequence). J was trimmed by 1 base and V by 3 bases; bases with no gene match: 5. The CDR3 runs 15 residues. CDR3 residues: CASSIGTGAQETQYF. The DNA for the CDR3 is TGTGCCAGTAGTATTGGCACAGGGGCCCAAGAGACCCAGTACTTC. The full variable domain, rest sourced from reference TRBV19 and TRBJ2-5, is DGGITQSPKYLFRKEGQNVTLSCEQNLNHDAMYWYRQDPGQGLRLIYYSQIVNDFQKGDIAEGYSVSREKKESFPLTVTSAQKNPTAFYLCASSIGTGAQETQYFGPGTRLLVL.

This clonotype was seen repeatedly, ten times or more. The V gene is TRBV2, the J gene TRBJ1-5, with D perhaps TRBD1 (5 bases). Trimming took off 4 bases at V and 3 bases at J, with 10 bases between the two ends. The germline V gene has CDR1 SNHLY and CDR2 FYNNEI. CDR3 length equals 14 residues. The CDR3 protein is CASSGQGINQPQHF. The CDR3 DNA reads as TGTGCCAGCAGTGGCCAGGGTATCAATCAGCCCCAGCATTTT.

This clonotype was observed a few times. The chain uses TRBV7-2 and TRBJ2-1; perhaps TRBD1 as D (6 bases). Germline lookup yields CDR1 SGHTA and CDR2 FQGNSA. The CDR3 contains 15 residues. Trimming took off 3 bases at V and 7 bases at J, with 16 bases between the two ends. Here the CDR3 reads CASSLGRGPSNEQFF. The CDR3 DNA is TGTGCCAGCAGCTTGGGCAGGGGCCCTTCGAATGAGCAGTTCTTC. Using reference TRBV7-2 and TRBJ2-1 for the parts outside the CDR3, the full variable domain is GAGVSQSPSNKVTEKGKDVELRCDPISGHTALYWYRQSLGQGLEFLIYFQGNSAPDKSGLPSDRFSAERTGGSVSTLTIQRTQQEDSAVYLCASSLGRGPSNEQFFGPGTRLTVL.

This clonotype was counted a few times. The chain links TRBV5-6 to TRBJ1-5; no reliable D call. This CDR3 has 15 residues. Germline CDR1 and CDR2: SGHDT and YYEEEE. Trimming left V 4 bases short and J 3 bases short, with 14 bases between. CDR3: CASSPSLGNNQPQHF. CDR3 nucleotides: TGTGCCAGCAGCCCATCCCTAGGGAACAATCAGCCCCAGCATTTT.